The text below deals with one TCR beta chain. The data derive from a study of T cells expressing NK-cell markers. Study-level background: Sorted CD3+CD56-NKG2C+, CD3+CD56+NKG2C+ and CD3+CD56+NKG2C- T cells supplied the TCR beta repertoires. Most of the eight sequenced donors were HCMV-seropositive; one was seronegative.

TCR beta libraries carry UMIs added by 5'RACE template switching. From its re-call of the 5' RACE reads, TCRdb lists each CDR3 protein once, without DNA. The sample spans 200,000 to 300,000 distinct CDR3 sequences; the ten largest clones claim more than 3.5%. CDR3 length: 12 residues. Per germline, CDR1 DFQATT and CDR2 SNEGSKA (reference sequence). V and J are TRBV20-1 and TRBJ1-2; TCRdb picks TRBD1, but there is no DNA to check that call. The sequenced sample consisted of blood T cells: a sorted CD56 or NKG2C T cell subset, CD4+ or CD8+ T cells, or bulk PBMC T cells (not recorded which). This clonotype was sampled from a woman between 18 and 70 years old in good health. The CDR3 loop reads CSARDSRYGYTF.